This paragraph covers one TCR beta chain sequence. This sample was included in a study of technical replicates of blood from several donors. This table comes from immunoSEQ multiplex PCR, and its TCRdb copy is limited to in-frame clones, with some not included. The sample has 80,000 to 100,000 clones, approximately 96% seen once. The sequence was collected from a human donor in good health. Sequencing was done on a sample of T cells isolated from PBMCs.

CDR3 region: CASRGTANTEAFF. CDR3 DNA sequence: TGTGCCAGCAGGGGGACAGCGAACACTGAAGCTTTCTTT. The gene calls are TRBV28 and TRBJ1-1, with 7 bases aligning to TRBD1. With V trimmed by 6 bases and J by 1 base, 2 bases remained unmatched. CDR1 is MDHEN and CDR2 is SYDVKM in the germline V gene. The CDR3 contains 13 residues.